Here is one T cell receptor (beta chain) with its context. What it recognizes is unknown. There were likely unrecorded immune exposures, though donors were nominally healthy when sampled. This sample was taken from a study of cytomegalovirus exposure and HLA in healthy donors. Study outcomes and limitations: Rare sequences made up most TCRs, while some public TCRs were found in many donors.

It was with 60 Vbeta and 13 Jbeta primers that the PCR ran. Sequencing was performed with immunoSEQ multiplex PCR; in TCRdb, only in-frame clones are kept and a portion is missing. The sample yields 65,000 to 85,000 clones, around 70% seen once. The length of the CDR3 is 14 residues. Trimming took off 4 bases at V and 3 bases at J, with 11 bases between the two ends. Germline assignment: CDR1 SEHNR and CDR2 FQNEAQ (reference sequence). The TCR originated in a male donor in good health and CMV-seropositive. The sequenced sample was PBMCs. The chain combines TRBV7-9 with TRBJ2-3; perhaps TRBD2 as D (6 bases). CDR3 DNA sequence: TGTGCCAGCAGCTCCCTGGGGGGAACAGATACGCAGTATTTT. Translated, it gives CASSSLGGTDTQYF.